This record looks at one T cell receptor (beta chain) sequence and its context. The data stem from a study of T cells in Graves' hyperthyroidism and ophthalmopathy. Germline V gives CDR1 MNHNS, CDR2 SASEGT. Unmatched junction bases numbered 10, after V lost 5 bases and J lost 6 bases. The CDR3 runs to 15 residues. Exclusion criteria comprised uncontrolled infection, other autoimmune disease, pregnancy or lactation. Template material for amplifying TCR beta CDR3 regions consisted of RNA transcripts. The HTBI set primed first-round TCR CDR3 RT-PCR. TCRdb reanalysed the multiplex PCR reads using MiXCR and keeps one entry per CDR3 protein. Seen here are 150,000 to 200,000 distinct CDR3 sequences, about 17% observed once, and the top ten hold about 31%.

The TCR was taken from a woman aged 45-59 years with Graves' hyperthyroidism. The V call is TRBV6-1, the J call TRBJ2-7; TRBD1 agrees at 10 bases. Sequenced input: blood. DNA of the CDR3: TGTGCCAGCAGTTTAGTGACAGGGGGCTCGAGCGAGCAGTACTTC. This codes for CASSLVTGGSSEQYF.